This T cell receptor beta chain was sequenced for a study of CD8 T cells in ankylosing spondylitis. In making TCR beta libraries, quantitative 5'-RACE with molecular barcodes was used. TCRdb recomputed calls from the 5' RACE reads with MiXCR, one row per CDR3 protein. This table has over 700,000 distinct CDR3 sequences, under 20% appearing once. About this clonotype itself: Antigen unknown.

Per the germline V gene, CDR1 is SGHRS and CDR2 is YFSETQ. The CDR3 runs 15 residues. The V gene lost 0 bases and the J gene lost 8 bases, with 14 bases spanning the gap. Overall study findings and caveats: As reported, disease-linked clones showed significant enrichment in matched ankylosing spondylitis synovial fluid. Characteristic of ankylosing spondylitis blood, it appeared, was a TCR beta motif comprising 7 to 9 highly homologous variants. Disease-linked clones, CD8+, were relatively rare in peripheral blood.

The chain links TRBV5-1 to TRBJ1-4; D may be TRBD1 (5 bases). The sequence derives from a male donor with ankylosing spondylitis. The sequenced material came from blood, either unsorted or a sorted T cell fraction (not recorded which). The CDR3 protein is CASSLEAGRREKLFF. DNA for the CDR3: TGCGCCAGCAGCTTGGAGGCAGGGCGGAGAGAAAAACTGTTTTTT.